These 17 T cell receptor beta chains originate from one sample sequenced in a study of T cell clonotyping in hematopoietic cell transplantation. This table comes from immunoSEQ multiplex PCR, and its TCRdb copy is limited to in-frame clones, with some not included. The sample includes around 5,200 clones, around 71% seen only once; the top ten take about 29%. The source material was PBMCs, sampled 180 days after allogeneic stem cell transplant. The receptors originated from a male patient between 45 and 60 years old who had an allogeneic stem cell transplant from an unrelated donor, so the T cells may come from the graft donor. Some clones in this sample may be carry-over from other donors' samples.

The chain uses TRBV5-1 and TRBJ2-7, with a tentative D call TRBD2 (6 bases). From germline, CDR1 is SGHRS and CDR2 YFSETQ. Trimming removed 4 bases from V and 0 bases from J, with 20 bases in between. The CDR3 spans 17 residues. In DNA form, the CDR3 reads TGCGCCAGCAGCGAAAAAGGGCTTAGCGGTCCCTCCTACGAGCAGTACTTC. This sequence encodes CASSEKGLSGPSYEQYF. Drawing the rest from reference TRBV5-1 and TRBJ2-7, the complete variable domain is KAGVTQTPRYLIKTRGQQVTLSCSPISGHRSVSWYQQTPGQGLQFLFEYFSETQRNKGNFPGRFSGRQFSNSRSEMNVSTLELGDSALYLCASSEKGLSGPSYEQYFGPGTRLTVT.

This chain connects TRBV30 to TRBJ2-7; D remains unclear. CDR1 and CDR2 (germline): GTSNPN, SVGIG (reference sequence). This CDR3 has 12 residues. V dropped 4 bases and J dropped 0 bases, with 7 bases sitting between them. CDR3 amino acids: CAWKAASYEQYF. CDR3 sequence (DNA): TGTGCCTGGAAGGCGGCCTCCTACGAGCAGTACTTC.

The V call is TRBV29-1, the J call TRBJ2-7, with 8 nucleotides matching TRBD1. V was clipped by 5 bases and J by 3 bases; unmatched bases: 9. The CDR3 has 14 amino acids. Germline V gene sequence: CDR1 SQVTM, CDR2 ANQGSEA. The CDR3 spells CSVRAGQVYYEQYF. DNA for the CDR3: TGCAGCGTTCGCGCGGGACAGGTTTACTACGAGCAGTACTTC.

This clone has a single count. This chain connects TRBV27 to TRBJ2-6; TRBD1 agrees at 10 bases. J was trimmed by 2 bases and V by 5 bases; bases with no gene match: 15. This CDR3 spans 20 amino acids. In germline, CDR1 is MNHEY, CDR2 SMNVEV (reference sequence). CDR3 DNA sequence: TGTGCCAGCAGTGGTGGATTCCGGGACAGGGGACTACCTGGGGCCAACGTCCTGACTTTC. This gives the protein CASSGGFRDRGLPGANVLTF.

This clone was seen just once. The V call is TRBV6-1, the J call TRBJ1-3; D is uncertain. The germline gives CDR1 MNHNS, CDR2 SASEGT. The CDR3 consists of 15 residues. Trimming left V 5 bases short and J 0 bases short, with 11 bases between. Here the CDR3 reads CASSPHPSSGNTIYF. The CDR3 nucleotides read TGTGCCAGCAGTCCCCACCCGAGCTCTGGAAACACCATATATTTT.

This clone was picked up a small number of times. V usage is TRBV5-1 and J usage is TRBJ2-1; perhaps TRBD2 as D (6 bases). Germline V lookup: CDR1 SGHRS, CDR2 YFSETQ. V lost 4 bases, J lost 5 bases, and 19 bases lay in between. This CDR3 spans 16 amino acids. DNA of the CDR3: TGCGCCAGCAGCGCGAACCCTCCGGGACTCAACAATGAGCAGTTCTTC. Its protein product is CASSANPPGLNNEQFF. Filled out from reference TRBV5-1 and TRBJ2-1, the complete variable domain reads KAGVTQTPRYLIKTRGQQVTLSCSPISGHRSVSWYQQTPGQGLQFLFEYFSETQRNKGNFPGRFSGRQFSNSRSEMNVSTLELGDSALYLCASSANPPGLNNEQFFGPGTRLTVL.

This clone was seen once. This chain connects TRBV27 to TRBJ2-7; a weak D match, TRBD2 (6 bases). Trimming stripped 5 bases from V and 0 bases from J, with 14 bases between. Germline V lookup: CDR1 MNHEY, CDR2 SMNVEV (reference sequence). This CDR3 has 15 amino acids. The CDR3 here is CASSLSGRSSYEQYF. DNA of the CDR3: TGTGCCAGCAGTCTCTCGGGGAGGAGCTCCTACGAGCAGTACTTC.

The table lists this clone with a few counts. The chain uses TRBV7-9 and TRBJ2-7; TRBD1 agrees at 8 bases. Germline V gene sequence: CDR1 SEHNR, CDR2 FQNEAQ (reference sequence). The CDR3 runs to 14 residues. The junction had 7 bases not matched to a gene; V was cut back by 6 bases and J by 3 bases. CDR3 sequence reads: CASSRSGGNYEQYF. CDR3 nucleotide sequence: TGTGCCAGCAGTAGGTCAGGGGGCAACTACGAGCAGTACTTC.

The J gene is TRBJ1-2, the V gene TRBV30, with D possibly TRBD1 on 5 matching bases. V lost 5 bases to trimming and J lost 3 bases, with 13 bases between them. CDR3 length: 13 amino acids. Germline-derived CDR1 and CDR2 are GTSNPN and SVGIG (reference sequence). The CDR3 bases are TGTGCCTGGGAGGACACCTTTCACTATGGCTACACCTTC. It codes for CAWEDTFHYGYTF.

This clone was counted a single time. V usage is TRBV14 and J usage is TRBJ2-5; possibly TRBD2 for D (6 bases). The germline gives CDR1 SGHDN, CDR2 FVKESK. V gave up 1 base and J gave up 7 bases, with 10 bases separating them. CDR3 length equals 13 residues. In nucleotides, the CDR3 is TGTGCCAGCAGCCAAGCCGCGGAGGGGACCCAGTACTTC. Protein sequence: CASSQAAEGTQYF.

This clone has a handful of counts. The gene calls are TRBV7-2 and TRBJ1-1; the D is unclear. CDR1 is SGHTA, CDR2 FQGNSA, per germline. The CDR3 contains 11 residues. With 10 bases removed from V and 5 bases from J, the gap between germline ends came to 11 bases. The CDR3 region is CAIRARTEAFF. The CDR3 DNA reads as TGTGCCATTCGTGCCCGGACTGAAGCTTTCTTT.

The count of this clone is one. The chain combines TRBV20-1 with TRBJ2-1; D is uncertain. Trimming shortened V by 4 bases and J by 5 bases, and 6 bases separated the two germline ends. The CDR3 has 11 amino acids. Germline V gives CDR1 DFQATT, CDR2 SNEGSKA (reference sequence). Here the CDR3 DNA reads TGCAGTGCTATAAACAACAATGAGCAGTTCTTC. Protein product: CSAINNNEQFF.

CDR3 DNA sequence: TGTGCCAGCAGCCCCCCTCGGGTGGGGGGGAACACTGAAGCTTTCTTT. The encoded protein is CASSPPRVGGNTEAFF. This chain connects TRBV5-4 to TRBJ1-1, with D maybe TRBD1 (5 bases). CDR3 length equals 16 residues. Germline CDR1 and CDR2: SGHNT and YYREEE (reference sequence). V dropped 4 bases and J dropped 1 base, with 17 bases sitting between them.

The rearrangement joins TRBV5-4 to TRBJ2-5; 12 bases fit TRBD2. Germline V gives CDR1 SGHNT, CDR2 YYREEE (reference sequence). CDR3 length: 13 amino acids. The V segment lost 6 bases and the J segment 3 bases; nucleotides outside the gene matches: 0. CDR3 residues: CASTSGGEETQYF. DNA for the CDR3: TGTGCCAGCACTAGCGGGGGGGAAGAGACCCAGTACTTC. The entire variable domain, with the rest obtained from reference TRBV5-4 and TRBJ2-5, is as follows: ETGVTQSPTHLIKTRGQQVTLRCSSQSGHNTVSWYQQALGQGPQFIFQYYREEENGRGNFPPRFSGLQFPNYSSELNVNALELDDSALYLCASTSGGEETQYFGPGTRLLVL.

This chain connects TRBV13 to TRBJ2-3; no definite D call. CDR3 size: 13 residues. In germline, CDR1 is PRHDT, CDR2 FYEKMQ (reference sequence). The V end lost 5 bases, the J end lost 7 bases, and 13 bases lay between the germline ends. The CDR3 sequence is CASSPPWENTQYF. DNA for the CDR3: TGTGCCAGCAGCCCACCATGGGAAAATACGCAGTATTTT.

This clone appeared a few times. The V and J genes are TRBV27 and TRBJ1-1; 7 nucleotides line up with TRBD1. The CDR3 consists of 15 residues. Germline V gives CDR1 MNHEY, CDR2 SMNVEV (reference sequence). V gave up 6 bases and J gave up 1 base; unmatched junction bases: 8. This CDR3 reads CASRYGQEPNTEAFF. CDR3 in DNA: TGTGCCAGCAGGTACGGACAGGAGCCGAACACTGAAGCTTTCTTT.

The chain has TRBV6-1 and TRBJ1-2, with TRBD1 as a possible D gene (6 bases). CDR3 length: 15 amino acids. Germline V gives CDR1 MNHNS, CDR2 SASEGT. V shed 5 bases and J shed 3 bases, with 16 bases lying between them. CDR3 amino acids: CASSRLGGSDYGYTF. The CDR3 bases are TGTGCCAGCAGTCGGTTAGGGGGTTCTGACTATGGCTACACCTTC.